This TCR beta chain was sequenced in a study of shared clonotypes between healthy human individuals. Some clones are missing from TCRdb's copy, which holds only in-frame ones; the method was immunoSEQ multiplex PCR. Of millions of clones listed, under 95% are singletons. The J segment lost 4 bases and the V segment lost 3 bases, leaving 9 bases of the junction unmatched. In germline, CDR1 is ENHRY, CDR2 SYGVKD. The CDR3 loop spans 17 amino acids. Naivety among CD8 cells was defined by CD45RO negativity and positive CCR7 selection, thereby excluding terminally differentiated effector memory CD45RA+ cells.

The sample taken for sequencing was naive CD8+ T cells from PBMCs. This sequence originates from a man aged 18-30 years in good health. Some clones in this sample may be carry-over from other donors' samples. V usage is TRBV10-3 and J usage is TRBJ1-2; the match to TRBD1 covers 12 bases. The CDR3 loop reads CAISDIGGTGGGYGYTF. DNA of the CDR3: TGTGCCATCAGTGACATAGGGGGGACAGGGGGCGGCTATGGCTACACCTTC.